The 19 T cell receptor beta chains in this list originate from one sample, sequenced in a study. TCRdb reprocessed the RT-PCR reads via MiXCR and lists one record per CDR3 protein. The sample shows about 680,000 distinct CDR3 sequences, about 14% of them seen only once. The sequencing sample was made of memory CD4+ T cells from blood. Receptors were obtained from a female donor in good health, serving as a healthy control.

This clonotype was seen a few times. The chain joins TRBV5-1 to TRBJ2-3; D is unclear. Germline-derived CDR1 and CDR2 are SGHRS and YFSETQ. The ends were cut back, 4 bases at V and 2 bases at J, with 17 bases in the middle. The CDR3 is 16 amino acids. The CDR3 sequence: CASSRDPNSHTDTQYF. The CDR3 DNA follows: TGCGCCAGCAGCCGAGACCCGAACTCCCACACAGATACGCAGTATTTT.

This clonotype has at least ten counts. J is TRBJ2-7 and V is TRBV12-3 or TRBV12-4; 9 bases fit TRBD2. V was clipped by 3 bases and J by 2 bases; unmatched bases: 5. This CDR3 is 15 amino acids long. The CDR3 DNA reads TGTGCCAGCAGTTTGAGGGCTAGCGGGACCTACGAGCAGTACTTC. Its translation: CASSLRASGTYEQYF.

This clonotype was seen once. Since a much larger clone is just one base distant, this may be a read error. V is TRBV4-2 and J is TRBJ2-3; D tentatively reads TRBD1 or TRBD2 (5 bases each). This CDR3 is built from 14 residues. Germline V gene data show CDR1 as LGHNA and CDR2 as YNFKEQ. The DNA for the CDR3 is TGTGCCAACAGCCAAGTATCGGGGCCCGATACGCAGTATTTT. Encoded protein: CANSQVSGPDTQYF.

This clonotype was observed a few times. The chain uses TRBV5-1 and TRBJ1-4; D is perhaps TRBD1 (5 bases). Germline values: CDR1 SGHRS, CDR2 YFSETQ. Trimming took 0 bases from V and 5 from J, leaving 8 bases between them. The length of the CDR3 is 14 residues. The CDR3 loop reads CASSLGGVNEKLFF. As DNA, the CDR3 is TGCGCCAGCAGCTTGGGGGGGGTCAATGAAAAACTGTTTTTT.

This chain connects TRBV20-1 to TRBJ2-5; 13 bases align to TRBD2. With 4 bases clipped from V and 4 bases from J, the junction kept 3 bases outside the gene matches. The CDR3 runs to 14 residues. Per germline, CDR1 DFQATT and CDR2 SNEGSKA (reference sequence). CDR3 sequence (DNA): TGCAGTGCTATCCGACTAGCGGGAGGAGAGACCCAGTACTTC. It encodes CSAIRLAGGETQYF.

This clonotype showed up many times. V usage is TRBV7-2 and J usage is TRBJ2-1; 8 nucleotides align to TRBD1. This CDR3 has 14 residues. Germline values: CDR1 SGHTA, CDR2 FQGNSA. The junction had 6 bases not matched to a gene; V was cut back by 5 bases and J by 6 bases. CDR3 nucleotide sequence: TGTGCCAGCAGCCCCGGGACAGGACTCAATGAGCAGTTCTTC. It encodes CASSPGTGLNEQFF.

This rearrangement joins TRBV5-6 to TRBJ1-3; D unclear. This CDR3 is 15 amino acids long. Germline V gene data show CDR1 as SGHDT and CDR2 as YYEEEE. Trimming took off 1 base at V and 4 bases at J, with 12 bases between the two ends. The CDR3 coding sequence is TGTGCCAGCAGCTTGTTGGAGTTAGCCGGAAACACCATATATTTT. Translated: CASSLLELAGNTIYF. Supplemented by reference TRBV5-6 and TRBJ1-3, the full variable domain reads DAGVTQSPTHLIKTRGQQVTLRCSPKSGHDTVSWYQQALGQGPQFIFQYYEEEERQRGNFPDRFSGHQFPNYSSELNVNALLLGDSALYLCASSLLELAGNTIYFGEGSWLTVV.

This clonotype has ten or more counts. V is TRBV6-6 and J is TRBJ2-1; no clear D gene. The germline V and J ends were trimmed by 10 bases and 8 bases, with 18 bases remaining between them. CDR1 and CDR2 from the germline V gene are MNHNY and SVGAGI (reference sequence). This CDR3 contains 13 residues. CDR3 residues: CATKTTGSDEQFF. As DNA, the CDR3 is TGTGCCACAAAAACGACTGGGTCGGATGAGCAGTTCTTC.

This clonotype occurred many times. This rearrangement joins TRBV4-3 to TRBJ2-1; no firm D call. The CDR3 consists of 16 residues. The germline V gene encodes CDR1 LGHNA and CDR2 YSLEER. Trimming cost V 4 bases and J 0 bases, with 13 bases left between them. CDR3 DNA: TGCGCCAGCAGCCGAGAGCCTGAAAGCTCCTACAATGAGCAGTTCTTC. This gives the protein CASSREPESSYNEQFF.

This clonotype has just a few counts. CDR3 nucleotides: TGTGCCAGCTCACCGGAAAGCAATCAGCCCCAGCATTTT. It specifies CASSPESNQPQHF. The chain is built from TRBV18 and TRBJ1-5, with no clear D. Germline CDR1 is KGHSH and CDR2 is LQKENI. CDR3 size: 13 residues. Deletions cut 3 bases from V and 1 base from J, with 4 bases between.

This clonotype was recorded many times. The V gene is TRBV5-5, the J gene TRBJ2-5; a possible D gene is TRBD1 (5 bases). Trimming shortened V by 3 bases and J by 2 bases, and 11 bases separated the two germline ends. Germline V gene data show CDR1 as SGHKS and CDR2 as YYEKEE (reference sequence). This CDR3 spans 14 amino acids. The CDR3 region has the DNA TGTGCCAGCAGCTCCGCGGCAGGGCAAGAGACCCAGTACTTC. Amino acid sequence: CASSSAAGQETQYF.

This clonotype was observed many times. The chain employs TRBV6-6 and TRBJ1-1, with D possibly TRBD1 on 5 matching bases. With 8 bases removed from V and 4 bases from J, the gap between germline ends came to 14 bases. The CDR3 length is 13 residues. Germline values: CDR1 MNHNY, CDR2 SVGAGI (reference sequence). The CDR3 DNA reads TGTGCCAGCGGAGATCCAGGGAGCACTGAAGCTTTCTTT. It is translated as CASGDPGSTEAFF.

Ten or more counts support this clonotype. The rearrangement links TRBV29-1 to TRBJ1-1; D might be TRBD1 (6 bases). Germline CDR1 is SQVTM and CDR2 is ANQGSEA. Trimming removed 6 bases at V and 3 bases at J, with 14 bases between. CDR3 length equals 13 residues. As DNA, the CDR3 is TGCAGCGTACTAGAACAGGGATACACTGAAGCTTTCTTT. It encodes CSVLEQGYTEAFF.

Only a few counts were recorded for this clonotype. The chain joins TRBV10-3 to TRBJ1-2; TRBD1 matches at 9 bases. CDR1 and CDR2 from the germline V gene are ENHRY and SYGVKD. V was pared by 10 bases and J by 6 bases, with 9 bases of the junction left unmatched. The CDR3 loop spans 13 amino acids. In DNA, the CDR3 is TGTGCCACTCAATTGACAGGGGGGGATGGCTACACCTTC. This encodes CATQLTGGDGYTF.

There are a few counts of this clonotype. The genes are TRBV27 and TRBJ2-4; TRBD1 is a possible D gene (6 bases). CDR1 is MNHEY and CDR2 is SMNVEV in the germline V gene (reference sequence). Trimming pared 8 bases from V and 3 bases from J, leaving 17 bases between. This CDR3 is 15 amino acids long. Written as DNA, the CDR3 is TGTGCCAGCGCGCATACAGGGATAGACAAAAACATTCAGTACTTC. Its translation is CASAHTGIDKNIQYF.

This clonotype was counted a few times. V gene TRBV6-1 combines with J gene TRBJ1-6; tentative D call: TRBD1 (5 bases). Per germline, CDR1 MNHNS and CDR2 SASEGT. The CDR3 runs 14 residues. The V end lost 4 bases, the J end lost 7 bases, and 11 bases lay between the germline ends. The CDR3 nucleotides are TGTGCCAGCAGTGTGGGACCCAGCAATTCACCCCTCCACTTT. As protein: CASSVGPSNSPLHF.

The CDR3, as DNA: TGCAGTGCTCCAATCCGGGACGGTAATGAAAAACTGTTTTTT. Its protein product is CSAPIRDGNEKLFF. V is TRBV20-1 and J is TRBJ1-4, with D perhaps matching TRBD1 (5 bases). Germline V gene data show CDR1 as DFQATT and CDR2 as SNEGSKA (reference sequence). There are 14 residues in the CDR3. V was cut by 5 bases and J by 4 bases, with 14 bases left in between.

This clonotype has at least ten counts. The CDR3 DNA sequence: TGTGCCAGCAGTTTAGGGGAGGGTTCACCCCTCCACTTT. This gives the protein CASSLGEGSPLHF. The chain recombines TRBV12-3 or TRBV12-4 with TRBJ1-6, with D unclear. The ends were cut back, 1 base at V and 9 bases at J, with 7 bases in the middle. CDR3 size: 13 residues.

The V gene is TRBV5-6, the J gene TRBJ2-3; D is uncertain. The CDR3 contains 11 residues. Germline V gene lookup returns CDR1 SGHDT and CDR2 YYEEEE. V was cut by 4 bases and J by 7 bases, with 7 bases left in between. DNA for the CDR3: TGTGCCAGCAGCGTCCGGTATACGCAGTATTTT. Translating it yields CASSVRYTQYF.